The 16 T cell receptor beta chains presented below share a single source sample, sequenced in a study of T cell responses to AZD1222 COVID-19 vaccine. Generated by immunoSEQ multiplex PCR, the TCRdb table keeps only in-frame clones and is missing some. The sample consists of about 100,000 clones, nearly 90% of them appearing once. The sample here was peripheral blood, taken on day 0 of AZD1222 vaccination. The receptors originated from an adult in good health.

This clone was recorded a few times. The rearrangement uses TRBV25-1 and TRBJ1-6; 8 bases fit TRBD1. The CDR3 runs to 14 residues. After removal of 5 bases from V and 6 bases from J, the junction contained 3 bases not matched to a gene. In germline, CDR1 is MGHDK, CDR2 SYGVNS. CDR3 amino acids: CASSLGQGNSPLHF. DNA of the CDR3: TGTGCCAGCAGTCTTGGACAGGGTAATTCACCCCTCCACTTT. Drawing the rest from reference TRBV25-1 and TRBJ1-6, the complete variable domain is EADIYQTPRYLVIGTGKKITLECSQTMGHDKMYWYQQDPGMELHLIHYSYGVNSTEKGDLSSESTVSRIRTEHFPLTLESARPSHTSQYLCASSLGQGNSPLHFGNGTRLTVT.

The rearrangement joins TRBV2 to TRBJ1-2, with D maybe TRBD1 (5 bases). The CDR3 is made up of 13 amino acids. The ends were cut back, 6 bases at V and 2 bases at J, with 10 bases in the middle. In germline, CDR1 is SNHLY, CDR2 FYNNEI. CDR3 nucleotides: TGTGCCAGCAGCAGACAGAAGAACTATGGCTACACCTTC. Translating it yields CASSRQKNYGYTF.

The chain links TRBV27 to TRBJ2-5; TRBD2 is a possible D gene (6 bases). This CDR3 has 16 amino acids. V lost 4 bases and J lost 2, with 17 bases in between. CDR1 and CDR2 from the germline V gene are MNHEY and SMNVEV (reference sequence). The DNA for the CDR3 is TGTGCCAGCAGTTCAACCGGGAGCTTGAAACAAGAGACCCAGTACTTC. Translated, it gives CASSSTGSLKQETQYF.

The V and J genes are TRBV15 and TRBJ2-2; D call uncertain. Trimming cost V 1 base and J 0 bases, with 6 bases left between them. The CDR3 sequence is 15 residues long. Per the germline V gene, CDR1 is LNHNV and CDR2 is YYDKDF (reference sequence). In DNA, the CDR3 is TGTGCCACCAGCAGAGTGGCAACGAACACCGGGGAGCTGTTTTTT. Translating gives CATSRVATNTGELFF.

The chain links TRBV7-2 to TRBJ1-1, with a weak D call TRBD1 (5 bases). V lost 1 base, J lost 11 bases, and 14 bases lay in between. This CDR3 is built from 13 residues. The V gene's germline CDR1 is SGHTA and CDR2 FQGNSA. The CDR3 loop is CASSLEQVFGAFF. The CDR3 DNA reads as TGTGCCAGCAGCTTAGAACAGGTTTTCGGGGCTTTCTTT.

The rearrangement uses TRBV19 and TRBJ1-2; TRBD1 matches 7 bases. The V and J ends lost 6 bases and 9 bases, in that order; junction bases with no gene match: 7. This CDR3 contains 12 residues. The germline V gene has CDR1 LNHDA and CDR2 SQIVND (reference sequence). The CDR3 nucleotides read TGTGCCAGTAGCAGTGGACAGGATCGCTACACCTTC. It is translated as CASSSGQDRYTF.

The genes are TRBV18 and TRBJ1-1; D perhaps matches TRBD1 (5 bases). This CDR3 region has 16 residues. The V gene lost 3 bases and the J gene lost 1 base, with 15 bases spanning the gap. The germline gives CDR1 KGHSH, CDR2 LQKENI. The CDR3 spells CASSPLGAGPNTEAFF. The CDR3 DNA follows: TGTGCCAGCTCACCCCTTGGGGCAGGACCGAACACTGAAGCTTTCTTT.

The V gene is TRBV7-2, the J gene TRBJ1-2, with D possibly matching TRBD1 (5 bases). V lost 1 base and J lost 6, with 9 bases in between. The CDR3 is 13 residues long. Germline CDR1 reads SGHTA; CDR2 reads FQGNSA. The DNA for the CDR3 is TGTGCCAGCAGCTTAGGCAGGGCCGATGGCTACACCTTC. It specifies CASSLGRADGYTF.

This clone appeared a single time. The genes are TRBV21-1 and TRBJ2-7. TRBV21-1 is classified as a pseudogene. CDR3 size: 14 residues. The CDR3 DNA reads TGTGCCAGCAGCAAAGCCAGTAGCTCCTACGAGCAGTACGTC. Its translation: CASSKASSSYEQYV.

This clone is a singleton in its sample. The sample has other DNA sequences that encode this CDR3 too. V gene TRBV19 combines with J gene TRBJ1-2; D gene uncertain. Trimming cost V 8 bases and J 0 bases, with 7 bases left between them. The CDR3 consists of 12 residues. The germline CDR1 and CDR2 sequences are LNHDA and SQIVND (reference sequence). The CDR3 DNA sequence: TGTGCCAGTGGCCCACCTAACTATGGCTACACCTTC. Residues: CASGPPNYGYTF.

The chain joins TRBV15 to TRBJ2-5, with a tentative D call TRBD2 (6 bases). The V and J ends lost 1 base and 4 bases respectively, with 16 bases between them. The V gene's germline CDR1 is LNHNV and CDR2 YYDKDF (reference sequence). The CDR3 runs 16 residues. Here the CDR3 reads CATSRAGTWGRETQYF. As DNA, the CDR3 is TGTGCCACCAGCAGAGCCGGGACTTGGGGGAGAGAGACCCAGTACTTC. The variable domain in full, with the rest retrieved from reference TRBV15 and TRBJ2-5, is DAMVIQNPRYQVTQFGKPVTLSCSQTLNHNVMYWYQQKSSQAPKLLFHYYDKDFNNEADTPDNFQSRRPNTSFCFLDIRSPGLGDTAMYLCATSRAGTWGRETQYFGPGTRLLVL.

CDR3 DNA: TGCAGTGCTAGTACAGGGGTGTCTCAGCCCCAGCATTTT. Protein product: CSASTGVSQPQHF. The chain uses TRBV20-1 and TRBJ1-5; 7 nucleotides match TRBD1. V dropped 3 bases and J dropped 6; count of bases not matched to a gene: 5. CDR1 is DFQATT, CDR2 SNEGSKA, per germline (reference sequence). This CDR3 contains 13 residues.

J is TRBJ1-1 and V is TRBV25-1, with D unclear. This CDR3 has 13 amino acids. Trimming removed 0 bases at V and 10 bases at J, with 12 bases between. Germline V gene sequence: CDR1 MGHDK, CDR2 SYGVNS. The CDR3 coding sequence is TGTGCCAGCAGTGAATATACAAGGGAGGGAGCTTTCTTT. Protein sequence: CASSEYTREGAFF.

V usage is TRBV6-1 and J usage is TRBJ1-2; D not certain. The CDR3 loop spans 15 amino acids. Germline V lookup: CDR1 MNHNS, CDR2 SASEGT. V was clipped by 2 bases and J by 8 bases, with 18 bases between them. In nucleotides, the CDR3 is TGTGCCAGCAGTGAACATCGAGGCCGACGAGACGGCTACACCTTC. Residues: CASSEHRGRRDGYTF.

The chain couples TRBV3-1 (or the pseudogene TRBV3-2) to TRBJ1-5; D is perhaps TRBD1 (5 bases). V lost 1 base and J 0 bases, leaving 22 bases between the germline ends. Germline V gene lookup returns CDR1 LGHDT and CDR2 YNNKEL (reference sequence). The CDR3 is 20 amino acids. The CDR3 DNA sequence: TGTGCCAGCAGCCAAGTCCGAGCCGAGGGGCCACGATATAGCAATCAGCCCCAGCATTTT. It yields the protein CASSQVRAEGPRYSNQPQHF.

The J gene is TRBJ1-5, the V gene TRBV5-5; 8 bases are a match to TRBD1. Germline V gene data show CDR1 as SGHKS and CDR2 as YYEKEE (reference sequence). The CDR3 is 15 amino acids. The ends lost 4 bases at V and 0 bases at J; junction bases unmatched: 3. CDR3 bases: TGTGCCAGCAGCATGGACAGGGCTAGCAATCAGCCCCAGCATTTT. It yields the protein CASSMDRASNQPQHF.